The present T cell receptor beta chain was sequenced within a study of lymphopenia after photon versus proton radiotherapy. Findings and caveats of the study: Better survival with proton therapy was suggested as possible, not demonstrated. After lymphocyte nadir, photon-treated repertoires showed oligoclonal expansion, especially CD8+ Temra. Relative stability marked proton patients; photon patients lost diversity and naive cells. In patients who died, overall survival fell as post-nadir TCR diversity dropped more.

Germline V gives CDR1 SGHRS, CDR2 YFSETQ. There are 15 residues in the CDR3. Trimming cost V 1 base and J 2 bases, with 12 bases left between them. Assay used: immunoSEQ multiplex PCR; TCRdb lists only in-frame clones, some missing. The sample has 15,000 to 20,000 clones, around nine tenths seen once. A word on this clone: The target antigen is unknown.

The chain couples TRBV5-1 to TRBJ1-1; maybe TRBD1 (5 bases). The TCR was taken from a man between 65 and 79 years old with pancreatic cancer. Sample: peripheral blood, taken from a patient treated with proton-based radiotherapy. The CDR3 loop reads CASSLQGGDNTEAFF. The CDR3 DNA follows: TGCGCCAGCAGCTTGCAGGGTGGCGATAACACTGAAGCTTTCTTT. Drawing the rest from reference TRBV5-1 and TRBJ1-1, the complete variable domain is KAGVTQTPRYLIKTRGQQVTLSCSPISGHRSVSWYQQTPGQGLQFLFEYFSETQRNKGNFPGRFSGRQFSNSRSEMNVSTLELGDSALYLCASSLQGGDNTEAFFGQGTRLTVV.